The rows below give T cell receptor beta chains drawn from one sample of a study of somatic mutations in cytotoxic T cells in rheumatoid arthritis. Clones were read by immunoSEQ multiplex PCR, and TCRdb kept only the in-frame ones, dropping some. The table records tens of thousands of clones, about 81% of them present only once. Sequenced sample: CD8+ T cells sorted from blood. The receptor source for this set is an adult with rheumatoid arthritis. CDR3s include the opening cysteine and the closing phenylalanine or tryptophan. A D gene is named only where the DNA matches it firmly.

V gene	D gene	CDR3 length	J gene	CDR3 protein
TRBV27	NA	14	TRBJ2-1	CASSRRDRYNEQFF
TRBV6-1	TRBD1	16	TRBJ1-1	CASSVGFGTANTEAFF
TRBV10-3	TRBD1	13	TRBJ2-7	CAISLDRGYEQYF
TRBV2	TRBD2	16	TRBJ2-5	CASSDLSGGARETQYF
TRBV29-1	TRBD1	13	TRBJ1-1	CSVEGTGWTEAFF
TRBV25-1	NA	17	TRBJ1-2	CASSPGGHGGATKGYTF
TRBV9	NA	13	TRBJ2-6	CASSVSGANVLTF
TRBV6-1	TRBD1	14	TRBJ1-1	CAVQTTGLNTEAFF
TRBV10-3	NA	12	TRBJ2-1	CAISVSGDEQFF
TRBV25-1	NA	12	TRBJ2-7	CASSESSYEQYF
TRBV7-8	TRBD1	13	TRBJ1-1	CASSYRGNTEAFF
TRBV5-1	NA	15	TRBJ2-1	CASSLGPAAYNEQFF
TRBV6-6	TRBD1	14	TRBJ1-1	CASSYSPGGTEAFF
TRBV27	NA	13	TRBJ2-7	CASSSPPRLRQYF
TRBV5-6	NA	14	TRBJ1-2	CASSLDGVSWGYTF
TRBV6-5	NA	15	TRBJ2-1	CASSYSGVPYNEQFF
TRBV6-1	NA	15	TRBJ1-5	CASSEDSGDLAPQHF
TRBV5-5	NA	13	TRBJ1-1	CASSDDRNTEAFF
TRBV4-2	TRBD1	16	TRBJ1-1	CASSQEGGQPGSEAFF
TRBV7-8	NA	17	TRBJ2-7	CASSLGGRWDPAYEQYF
TRBV6-4	TRBD2	17	TRBJ2-7	CASSDSPLAGTSYEQYF
TRBV29-1	NA	14	TRBJ1-2	CSVQDSRLNYGYTF
TRBV5-5	TRBD1	14	TRBJ1-5	CASSLSGGSQPQHF
TRBV5-4	NA	12	TRBJ2-3	CASSLGADTQYF
TRBV4-1	NA	14	TRBJ1-2	CASSQVGVDYGYTF
TRBV7-8	TRBD1	16	TRBJ1-3	CASSRGTGGSGNTIYF
TRBV11-2	NA	14	TRBJ1-3	CASSLGAAGNTIYF
TRBV6-4	TRBD2	15	TRBJ2-3	CASSASGGATDTQYF
TRBV5-1	NA	13	TRBJ1-1	CASSSGLGMGTFF
TRBV11-1	TRBD2	15	TRBJ2-1	CASSLSGRANVEQFF
TRBV19	NA	13	TRBJ1-1	CASSEDGDTEAFF
TRBV11-3	NA	15	TRBJ2-7	CASSDGGESSYEQYF
TRBV28	TRBD2	12	TRBJ2-1	CASSHRAGGQFF
TRBV10-2	NA	13	TRBJ2-3	CASSARGPDTQYF
TRBV7-3	NA	12	TRBJ2-2	CASSLTTGELFF
TRBV21-1	NA	12	TRBJ2-1	CASSNLIHEQFF
TRBV18	NA	13	TRBJ2-5	CASSPGGQETQYF
TRBV7-9	TRBD2	16	TRBJ2-3	CASGSPGLAGVGTQYF
TRBV5-1	NA	16	TRBJ1-2	CASSSVGIGGNYGYTF
TRBV6-5	NA	14	TRBJ2-5	CASTNSPYQETQYF
TRBV6-6	NA	16	TRBJ1-1	CASSYSMIAGDTEAFF
TRBV9	NA	11	TRBJ1-2	CASAEGYGYTF
TRBV18	NA	15	TRBJ2-1	CASSPTGSSSGEQFF
TRBV14	TRBD1	15	TRBJ1-2	CASSQRAGGLHGYTF
TRBV7-9	NA	13	TRBJ2-7	CASSLGGLHEQYF
TRBV2	NA	13	TRBJ2-7	CAIEDRRGYEQYF
TRBV6-1	NA	13	TRBJ2-7	CASTRVAFYEQYF
TRBV28	NA	15	TRBJ1-1	CASSLTGRRNTEAFF
TRBV5-6	NA	15	TRBJ2-3	CASSFEAGRGYRQYF
TRBV30	NA	13	TRBJ2-7	CAWSVRWPGRLLF
TRBV10-3	TRBD1	15	TRBJ1-2	CAISAGDRVDYGYTF
TRBV7-2	NA	14	TRBJ1-1	CASSLETGWTEAFF
TRBV29-1	TRBD1	13	TRBJ1-4	CSVEDREVEKLFF
TRBV28	NA	13	TRBJ2-5	CASSLQVGETQYF
TRBV2	TRBD2	16	TRBJ2-7	CASSMDRLAGGYEQYF
TRBV4-1	NA	16	TRBJ2-3	CASSLAVETSTDTQYF
TRBV19	TRBD1	14	TRBJ1-2	CASIGTGINYGYTF
TRBV9	TRBD2	15	TRBJ2-1	CASSAPGVAGDEQFF
TRBV7-9	NA	11	TRBJ1-1	CASSFSRRAFF
TRBV20-1	NA	11	TRBJ2-3	CSAPDGYTQYF